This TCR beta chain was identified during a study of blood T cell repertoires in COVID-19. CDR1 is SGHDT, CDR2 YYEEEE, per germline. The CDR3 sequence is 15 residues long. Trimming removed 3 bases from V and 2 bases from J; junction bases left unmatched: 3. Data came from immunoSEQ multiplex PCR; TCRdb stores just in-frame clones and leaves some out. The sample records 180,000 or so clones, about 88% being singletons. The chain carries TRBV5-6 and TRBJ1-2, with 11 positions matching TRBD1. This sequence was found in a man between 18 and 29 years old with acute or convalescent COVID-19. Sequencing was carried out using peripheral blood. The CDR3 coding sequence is TGTGCCAGCAGCTATGGGGACAGGGGGAACTATGGCTACACCTTC. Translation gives CASSYGDRGNYGYTF.